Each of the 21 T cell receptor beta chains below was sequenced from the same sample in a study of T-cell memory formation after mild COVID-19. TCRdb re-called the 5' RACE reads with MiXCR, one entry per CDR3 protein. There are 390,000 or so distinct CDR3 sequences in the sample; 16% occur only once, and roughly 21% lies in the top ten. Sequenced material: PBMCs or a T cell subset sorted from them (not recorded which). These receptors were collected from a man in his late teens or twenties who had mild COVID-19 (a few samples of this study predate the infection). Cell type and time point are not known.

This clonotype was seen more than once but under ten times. The CDR3 loop is CASKESGHIYEQYV. In nucleotides, the CDR3 is TGTGCCAGCAAGGAATCGGGACATATCTACGAGCAGTACGTC. The chain recombines TRBV6-5 with TRBJ2-7; maybe TRBD1 (6 bases). The V gene's germline CDR1 is MNHEY and CDR2 SVGAGI. The CDR3 is 14 residues long. V dropped 7 bases and J dropped 3 bases, with 16 bases sitting between them.

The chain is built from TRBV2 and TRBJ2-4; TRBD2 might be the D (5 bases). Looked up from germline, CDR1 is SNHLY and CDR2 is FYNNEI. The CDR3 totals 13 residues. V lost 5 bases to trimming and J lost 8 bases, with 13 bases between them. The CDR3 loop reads CASSPSSKYIQYF. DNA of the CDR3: TGTGCCAGCAGTCCCTCTAGCAAGTACATTCAGTACTTC.

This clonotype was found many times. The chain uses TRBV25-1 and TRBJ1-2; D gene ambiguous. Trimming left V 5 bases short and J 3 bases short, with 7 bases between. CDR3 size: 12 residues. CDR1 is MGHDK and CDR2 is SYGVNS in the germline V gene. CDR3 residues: CASSPGYYGYTF. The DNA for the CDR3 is TGTGCCAGCAGTCCGGGGTACTATGGCTACACCTTC.

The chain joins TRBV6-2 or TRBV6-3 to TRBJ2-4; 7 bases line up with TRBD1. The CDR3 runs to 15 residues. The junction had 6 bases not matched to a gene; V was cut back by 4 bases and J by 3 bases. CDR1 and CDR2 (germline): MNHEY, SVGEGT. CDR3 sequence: CASSFSRDSKNIQYF. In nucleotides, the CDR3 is TGTGCCAGCAGTTTTTCCCGGGACAGCAAAAACATTCAGTACTTC.

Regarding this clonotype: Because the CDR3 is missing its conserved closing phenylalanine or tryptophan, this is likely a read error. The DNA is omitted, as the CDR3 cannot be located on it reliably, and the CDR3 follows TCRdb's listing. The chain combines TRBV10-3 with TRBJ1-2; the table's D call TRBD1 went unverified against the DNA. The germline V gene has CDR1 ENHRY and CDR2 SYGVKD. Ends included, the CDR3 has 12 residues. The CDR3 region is CASNAGQGEEWL.

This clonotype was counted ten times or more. The CDR3 protein is CASRDRATEAFF. The CDR3 DNA reads TGTGCCAGCAGGGACAGGGCCACTGAAGCTTTCTTT. The chain combines TRBV6-5 with TRBJ1-1; 8 bases match TRBD1. J gave up 4 bases and V 6 bases, and 1 base lay outside the gene matches. This CDR3 has 12 amino acids. Germline assignment: CDR1 MNHEY and CDR2 SVGAGI.

The DNA for the CDR3 is TGCAGTGCTTACCGGGGCGGGAGGCAGAGCAATGAGCAGTTCTTC. It specifies CSAYRGGRQSNEQFF. The chain couples TRBV20-1 to TRBJ2-1, with 8 positions matching TRBD2. The CDR3 extends over 15 amino acids. From germline, CDR1 is DFQATT and CDR2 SNEGSKA (reference sequence). V was clipped by 5 bases and J by 6 bases; unmatched bases: 12.

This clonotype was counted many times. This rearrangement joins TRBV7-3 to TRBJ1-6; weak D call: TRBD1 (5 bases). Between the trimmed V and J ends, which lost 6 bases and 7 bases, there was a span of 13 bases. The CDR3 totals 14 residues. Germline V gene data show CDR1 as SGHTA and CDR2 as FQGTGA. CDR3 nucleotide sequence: TGTGCCAGCAGTCATGGGACGTGGAATTCACCCCTCCACTTT. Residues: CASSHGTWNSPLHF.

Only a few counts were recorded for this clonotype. CDR3 protein: CASSSSGFAFF. DNA for the CDR3: TGCGCCAGCAGCTCGTCAGGGTTCGCTTTCTTT. The chain employs TRBV5-1 and TRBJ1-1; the D gene is possibly TRBD1 (5 bases). CDR1 is SGHRS and CDR2 is YFSETQ in the germline V gene. Trimming removed 3 bases at V and 11 bases at J, with 11 bases between. This CDR3 has 11 amino acids. Looking up the rest from reference TRBV5-1 and TRBJ1-1 gives the full variable domain: KAGVTQTPRYLIKTRGQQVTLSCSPISGHRSVSWYQQTPGQGLQFLFEYFSETQRNKGNFPGRFSGRQFSNSRSEMNVSTLELGDSALYLCASSSSGFAFFGQGTRLTVV.

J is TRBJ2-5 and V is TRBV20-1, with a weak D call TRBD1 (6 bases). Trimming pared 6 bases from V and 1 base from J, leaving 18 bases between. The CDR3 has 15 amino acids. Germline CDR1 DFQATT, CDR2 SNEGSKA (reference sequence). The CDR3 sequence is CSARSHPTGQETQYF. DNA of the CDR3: TGCAGTGCAAGGTCCCATCCGACAGGCCAAGAGACCCAGTACTTC.

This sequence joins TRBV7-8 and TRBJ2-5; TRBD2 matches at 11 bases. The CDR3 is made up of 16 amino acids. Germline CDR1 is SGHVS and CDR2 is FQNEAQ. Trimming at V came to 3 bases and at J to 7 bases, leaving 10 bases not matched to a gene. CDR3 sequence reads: CASSLPVAGGRGTQYF. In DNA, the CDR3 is TGTGCCAGCAGCTTGCCTGTAGCGGGGGGGCGAGGGACCCAGTACTTC.

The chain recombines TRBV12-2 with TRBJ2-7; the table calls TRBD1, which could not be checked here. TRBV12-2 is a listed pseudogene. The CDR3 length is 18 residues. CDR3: CASRPRGEGQGADYEQYV. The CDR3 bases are TGTGCAAGTCGCCCCAGGGGGGAGGGACAGGGGGCCGACTACGAGCAGTACGTC.

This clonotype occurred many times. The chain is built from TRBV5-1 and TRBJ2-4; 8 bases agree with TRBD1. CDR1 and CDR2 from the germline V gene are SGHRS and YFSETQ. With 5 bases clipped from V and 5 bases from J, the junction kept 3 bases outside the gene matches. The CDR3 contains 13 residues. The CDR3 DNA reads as TGCGCCAGCAGTCTGACAGGGGAAAACATTCAGTACTTC. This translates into CASSLTGENIQYF.

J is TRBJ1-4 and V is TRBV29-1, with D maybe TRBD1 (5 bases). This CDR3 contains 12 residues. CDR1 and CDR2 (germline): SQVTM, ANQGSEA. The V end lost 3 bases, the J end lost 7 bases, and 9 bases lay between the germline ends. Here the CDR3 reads CSVERGGEKLFF. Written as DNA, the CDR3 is TGCAGCGTTGAGAGGGGAGGTGAAAAACTGTTTTTT.

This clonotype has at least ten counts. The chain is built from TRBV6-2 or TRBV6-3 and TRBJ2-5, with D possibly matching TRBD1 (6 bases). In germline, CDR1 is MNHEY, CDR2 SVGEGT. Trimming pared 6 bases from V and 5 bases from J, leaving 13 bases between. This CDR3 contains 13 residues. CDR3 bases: TGTGCCAGCAGAATGACAGGCGTCGAGACCCAGTACTTC. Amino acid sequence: CASRMTGVETQYF.

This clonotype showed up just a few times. CDR3 nucleotide sequence: TGCAGCGTTGAAGGCAGGACTAGCGGGCTAAGCTCCTACAATGAGCAGTTCTTC. This translates into CSVEGRTSGLSSYNEQFF. The chain combines TRBV29-1 with TRBJ2-1; TRBD2 agrees at 11 bases. This CDR3 has 18 amino acids. Germline lookup yields CDR1 SQVTM and CDR2 ANQGSEA. Trimming at V came to 1 base and at J to 0 bases, leaving 8 bases not matched to a gene.

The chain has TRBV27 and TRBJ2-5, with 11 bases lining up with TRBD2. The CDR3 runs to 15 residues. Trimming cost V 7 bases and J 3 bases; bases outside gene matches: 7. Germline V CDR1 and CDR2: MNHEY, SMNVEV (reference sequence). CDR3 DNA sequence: TGTGCCAGCACGGGGTTAGCGGGGGGGGAAGAGACCCAGTACTTC. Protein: CASTGLAGGEETQYF.

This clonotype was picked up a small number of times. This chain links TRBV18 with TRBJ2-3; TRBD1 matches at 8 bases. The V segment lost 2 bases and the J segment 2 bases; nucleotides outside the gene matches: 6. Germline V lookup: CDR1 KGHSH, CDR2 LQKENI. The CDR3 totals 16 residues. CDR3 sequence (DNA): TGTGCCAGCTCACCAGGAGACAGGGGTACCACAGATACGCAGTATTTT. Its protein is CASSPGDRGTTDTQYF.

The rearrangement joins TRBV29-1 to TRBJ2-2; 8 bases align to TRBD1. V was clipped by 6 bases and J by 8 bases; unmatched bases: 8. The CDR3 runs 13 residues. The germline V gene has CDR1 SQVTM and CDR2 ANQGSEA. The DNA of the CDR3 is TGCAGCGTCGCTGAGCAGGGGGCGGGGGAGCTGTTTTTT. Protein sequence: CSVAEQGAGELFF.

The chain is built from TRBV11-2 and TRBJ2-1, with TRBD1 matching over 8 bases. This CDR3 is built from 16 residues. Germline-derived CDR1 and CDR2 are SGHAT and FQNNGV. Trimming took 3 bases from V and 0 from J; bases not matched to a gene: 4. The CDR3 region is CASSFLGQGSYNEQFF. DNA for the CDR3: TGTGCCAGCAGCTTCCTTGGACAGGGCTCCTACAATGAGCAGTTCTTC.

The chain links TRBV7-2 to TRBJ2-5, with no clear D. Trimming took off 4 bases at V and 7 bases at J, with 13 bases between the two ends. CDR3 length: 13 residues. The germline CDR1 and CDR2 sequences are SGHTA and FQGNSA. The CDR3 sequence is CASSSQHHGTQYF. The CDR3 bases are TGTGCCAGCAGCTCGCAGCACCATGGGACCCAGTACTTC.